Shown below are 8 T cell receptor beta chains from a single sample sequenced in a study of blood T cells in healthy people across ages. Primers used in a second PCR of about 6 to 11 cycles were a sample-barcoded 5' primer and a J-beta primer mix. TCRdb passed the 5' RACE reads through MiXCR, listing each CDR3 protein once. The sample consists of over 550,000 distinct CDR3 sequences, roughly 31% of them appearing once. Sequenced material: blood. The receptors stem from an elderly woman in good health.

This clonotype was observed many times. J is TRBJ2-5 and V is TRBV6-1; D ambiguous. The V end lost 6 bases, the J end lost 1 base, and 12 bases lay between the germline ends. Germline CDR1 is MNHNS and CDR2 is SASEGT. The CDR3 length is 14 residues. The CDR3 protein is CASRTGSSQETQYF. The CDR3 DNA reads TGTGCCAGCAGAACGGGCAGCTCCCAAGAGACCCAGTACTTC.

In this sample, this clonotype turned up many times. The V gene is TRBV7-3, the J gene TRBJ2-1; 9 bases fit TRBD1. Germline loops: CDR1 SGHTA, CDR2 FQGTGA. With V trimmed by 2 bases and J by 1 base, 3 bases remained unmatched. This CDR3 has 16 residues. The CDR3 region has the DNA TGTGCCAGCAGCTTACAAGGGACAGGGTCCTACAATGAGCAGTTCTTC. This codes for CASSLQGTGSYNEQFF. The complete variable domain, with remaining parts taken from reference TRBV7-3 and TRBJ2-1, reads GAGVSQTPSNKVTEKGKYVELRCDPISGHTALYWYRQSLGQGPEFLIYFQGTGAADDSGLPNDRFFAVRPEGSVSTLKIQRTERGDSAVYLCASSLQGTGSYNEQFFGPGTRLTVL.

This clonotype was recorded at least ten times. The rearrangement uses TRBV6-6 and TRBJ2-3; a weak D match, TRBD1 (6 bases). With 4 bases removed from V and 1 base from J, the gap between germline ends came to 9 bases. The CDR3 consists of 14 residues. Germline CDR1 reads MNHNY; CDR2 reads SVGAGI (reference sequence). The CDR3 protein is CASSLTGRTDTQYF. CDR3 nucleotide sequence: TGTGCCAGCAGTTTGACAGGACGCACAGATACGCAGTATTTT.

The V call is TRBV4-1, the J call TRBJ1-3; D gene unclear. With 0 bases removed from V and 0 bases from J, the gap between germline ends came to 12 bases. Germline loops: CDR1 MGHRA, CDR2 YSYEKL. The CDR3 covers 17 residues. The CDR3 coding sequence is TGCGCCAGCAGCCAAGATCCCAGCAGTGGCTCTGGAAACACCATATATTTT. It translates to CASSQDPSSGSGNTIYF.

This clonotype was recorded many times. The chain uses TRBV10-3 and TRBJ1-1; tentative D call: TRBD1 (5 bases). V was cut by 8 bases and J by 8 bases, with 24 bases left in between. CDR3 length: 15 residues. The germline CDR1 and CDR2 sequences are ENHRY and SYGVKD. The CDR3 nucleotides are TGTGCCATCGGACCGGACACCGGAGCCTGGGAGGAAGCTTTCTTT. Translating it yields CAIGPDTGAWEEAFF.

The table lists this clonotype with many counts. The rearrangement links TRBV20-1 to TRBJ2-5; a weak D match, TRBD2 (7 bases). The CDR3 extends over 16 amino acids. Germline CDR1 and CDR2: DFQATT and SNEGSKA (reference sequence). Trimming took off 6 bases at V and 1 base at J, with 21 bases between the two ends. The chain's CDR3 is CSASRGAILSQETQYF. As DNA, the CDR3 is TGCAGTGCGTCCCGGGGGGCGATTCTAAGCCAAGAGACCCAGTACTTC.

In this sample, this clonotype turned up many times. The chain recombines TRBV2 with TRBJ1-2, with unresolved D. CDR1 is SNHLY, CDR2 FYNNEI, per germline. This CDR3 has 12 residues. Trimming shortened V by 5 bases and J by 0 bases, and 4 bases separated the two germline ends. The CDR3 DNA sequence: TGTGCCAGCAGTTGGTCTAACTATGGCTACACCTTC. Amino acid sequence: CASSWSNYGYTF.

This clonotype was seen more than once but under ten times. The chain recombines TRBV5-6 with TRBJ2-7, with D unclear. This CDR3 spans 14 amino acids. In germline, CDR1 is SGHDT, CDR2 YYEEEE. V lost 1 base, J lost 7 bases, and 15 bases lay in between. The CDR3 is CASSLIRHYNEQYF. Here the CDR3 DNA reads TGTGCCAGCAGCTTGATTAGACACTACAATGAGCAGTACTTC. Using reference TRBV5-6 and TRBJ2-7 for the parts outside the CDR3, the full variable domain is DAGVTQSPTHLIKTRGQQVTLRCSPKSGHDTVSWYQQALGQGPQFIFQYYEEEERQRGNFPDRFSGHQFPNYSSELNVNALLLGDSALYLCASSLIRHYNEQYFGPGTRLTVT.